The 30 T cell receptor beta chains reported below all come from one sample, sequenced in a study of CD8 T cells in ankylosing spondylitis. From the 5' RACE reads, TCRdb called clonotypes with MiXCR, one entry per CDR3 protein. This table holds 350,000 to 450,000 distinct CDR3 sequences, 20% found once. The sequencing sample was made of blood, either unsorted or a sorted T cell fraction (not recorded which). The receptors were sampled from a male donor with ankylosing spondylitis or in good health (not recorded which).

This clonotype was detected only once. The V call is TRBV7-3, the J call TRBJ2-2, with 7 bases fitting TRBD1. Germline V gene lookup returns CDR1 SGHTA and CDR2 FQGTGA. CDR3 length equals 15 residues. CDR3 sequence (DNA): TGTGCTAAGCATCCTGAAACAGGGGACACCGGGGAGCTGTTTTTT. It codes for CAKHPETGDTGELFF.

The chain uses TRBV2 and TRBJ1-2; TRBD1 is a possible D gene (5 bases). The CDR3 loop spans 14 amino acids. Germline V gives CDR1 SNHLY, CDR2 FYNNEI. The V end was cut by 6 bases, the J end by 4 bases, with 15 bases between. DNA of the CDR3: TGTGCCAGCAGGCCAGGGTTTGAGGGCTATGGCTACACCTTC. This sequence encodes CASRPGFEGYGYTF.

The chain joins TRBV5-6 to TRBJ2-7, with D possibly TRBD2 on 6 matching bases. This CDR3 comprises 13 residues. Germline V gene data show CDR1 as SGHDT and CDR2 as YYEEEE. V was trimmed by 4 bases and J by 7 bases, leaving 15 bases between them. The CDR3 DNA reads TGTGCCAGCAGCCCCGTCGGGGCGGGGGAGCAGTACTTC. Its translation: CASSPVGAGEQYF.

The chain is built from TRBV6-1 and TRBJ2-7; D is possibly TRBD1 (6 bases). There are 13 residues in the CDR3. Trimming cost V 8 bases and J 3 bases, with 14 bases left between them. Germline CDR1 MNHNS, CDR2 SASEGT. The CDR3 region has the DNA TGTGCCAGCGATACAAGACAGGACTACGAGCAGTACTTC. This codes for CASDTRQDYEQYF.

This rearrangement joins TRBV24-1 to TRBJ2-2, with D tentatively TRBD1 or TRBD2 (5 bases each). V was clipped by 0 bases and J by 5 bases, with 18 bases between them. The CDR3 length is 18 residues. Germline loops: CDR1 KGHDR, CDR2 SFDVKD. CDR3 bases: TGTGCCACCAGTGATTTGTCTCCGGGACGGAGGAGAACCGGGGAGCTGTTTTTT. Its protein product is CATSDLSPGRRRTGELFF.

Many counts were recorded for this clonotype. This sequence joins TRBV12-3 or TRBV12-4 and TRBJ2-2; no clear D. This CDR3 region has 11 residues. The ends were cut back, 2 bases at V and 15 bases at J, with 10 bases in the middle. The CDR3 coding sequence is TGTGCCAGCAGTTTATTGGCCGTAGTGTTTTTT. Translated, it gives CASSLLAVVFF.

The genes are TRBV12-3 or TRBV12-4 and TRBJ1-1; the D is unclear. The ends were cut back, 3 bases at V and 2 bases at J, with 7 bases in the middle. The CDR3 is 13 residues long. CDR3 nucleotide sequence: TGTGCCAGCAGTTTCGACGGTAACACTGAAGCTTTCTTT. Translated: CASSFDGNTEAFF.

The V call is TRBV5-1, the J call TRBJ2-1; D remains unclear. The V and J ends lost 0 bases and 3 bases respectively, with 7 bases between them. The germline gives CDR1 SGHRS, CDR2 YFSETQ. The CDR3 loop spans 14 amino acids. The CDR3: CASSLAPVYNEQFF. For the CDR3, the DNA is TGCGCCAGCAGCTTGGCCCCAGTCTACAATGAGCAGTTCTTC. Variable domain in full (rest from reference TRBV5-1 and TRBJ2-1): KAGVTQTPRYLIKTRGQQVTLSCSPISGHRSVSWYQQTPGQGLQFLFEYFSETQRNKGNFPGRFSGRQFSNSRSEMNVSTLELGDSALYLCASSLAPVYNEQFFGPGTRLTVL.

This clonotype turned up a few times. The chain carries TRBV12-3 or TRBV12-4 and TRBJ2-5; D is ambiguous. The V end was cut by 9 bases, the J end by 3 bases, with 8 bases between. The CDR3 consists of 11 residues. The CDR3 nucleotides read TGTGCCAGTTCAGACAAAGAGACCCAGTACTTC. As protein: CASSDKETQYF.

This chain uses TRBV20-1 with TRBJ2-7; no firm D call. This CDR3 spans 14 amino acids. CDR1 DFQATT and CDR2 SNEGSKA come from the germline V gene (reference sequence). Between the trimmed V and J ends, which lost 0 bases and 3 bases, there was a span of 12 bases. CDR3 coding DNA: TGCAGTGCTAGAGATCTGCACGTAGACTACGAGCAGTACTTC. Translation gives CSARDLHVDYEQYF.

The chain uses TRBV12-3 or TRBV12-4 and TRBJ2-1, with 14 bases matching TRBD2. The CDR3 runs to 16 residues. Trimming removed 5 bases from V and 7 bases from J; junction bases left unmatched: 7. CDR3 sequence: CASSRTGTSGGNEQFF. CDR3 bases: TGTGCCAGCAGTCGGACCGGGACTAGCGGGGGAAATGAGCAGTTCTTC.

V gene TRBV12-3 or TRBV12-4 combines with J gene TRBJ2-2, with D perhaps matching TRBD2 (7 bases). The CDR3 is 15 amino acids. Trimming pared 5 bases from V and 5 bases from J, leaving 15 bases between. Here the CDR3 DNA reads TGTGCCAGCAGTCTACTGGGGGGGACAACCGGGGAGCTGTTTTTT. Amino acids: CASSLLGGTTGELFF.

This clonotype was seen more than once but under ten times. The chain's CDR3 is CASSEVILAGGRQETQYF. The CDR3 DNA follows: TGTGCCAGCAGTGAAGTAATACTAGCGGGGGGCCGACAAGAGACCCAGTACTTC. The chain employs TRBV2 and TRBJ2-5, with TRBD2 matching 12 bases. J gave up 2 bases and V 1 base, and 8 bases lay outside the gene matches. Germline-derived CDR1 and CDR2 are SNHLY and FYNNEI. The CDR3 is 18 residues long.

The rearrangement joins TRBV7-9 to TRBJ2-7; tentatively, D is TRBD1 (5 bases). CDR3 size: 15 residues. V was clipped by 7 bases and J by 5 bases, with 21 bases between them. CDR1 and CDR2 from the germline V gene are SEHNR and FQNEAQ (reference sequence). The CDR3 nucleotides are TGTGCCAGCAACCCCCTCGATCAGGGCAGTCACGAGCAGTACTTC. Its translation is CASNPLDQGSHEQYF.

This clonotype has a handful of counts. The chain carries TRBV7-9 and TRBJ1-1; D not certain. Per germline, CDR1 SEHNR and CDR2 FQNEAQ (reference sequence). This CDR3 comprises 14 residues. Trimming removed 7 bases from V and 3 bases from J, with 15 bases in between. The CDR3 DNA follows: TGTGCCAGCACCCTCGCTAGGAGCGACACTGAAGCTTTCTTT. The encoded protein is CASTLARSDTEAFF.

This clonotype turned up a few times. The CDR3 spells CASSRQEMEQYF. The CDR3 bases are TGTGCCAGCAGCAGACAGGAGATGGAGCAGTACTTC. V usage is TRBV7-9 and J usage is TRBJ2-7, with D perhaps matching TRBD1 (6 bases). From germline, CDR1 is SEHNR and CDR2 FQNEAQ (reference sequence). Trimming removed 5 bases at V and 7 bases at J, with 12 bases between. The CDR3 sequence is 12 residues long.

The sample holds a few counts of this clonotype. J is TRBJ1-5 and V is TRBV2; TRBD1 matches 7 bases. Germline trimming cut 6 bases from V and 7 bases from J; bases unmatched to any gene: 9. This CDR3 is built from 14 residues. Germline V gives CDR1 SNHLY, CDR2 FYNNEI. CDR3 nucleotide sequence: TGTGCCAGCAGGGGAGGGGGCGCGGGGCAGCCCCAGCATTTT. This encodes CASRGGGAGQPQHF.

The chain links TRBV18 to TRBJ2-7, with D perhaps TRBD2 (5 bases). From germline, CDR1 is KGHSH and CDR2 LQKENI. Trimming removed 3 bases at V and 0 bases at J, with 12 bases between. The CDR3 has 15 residues. The CDR3 reads CASSPGEGSSYEQYF. The DNA of the CDR3 is TGTGCCAGCTCACCGGGTGAAGGGAGCTCCTACGAGCAGTACTTC. The variable domain in full, completed from reference TRBV18 and TRBJ2-7, reads NAGVMQNPRHLVRRRGQEARLRCSPMKGHSHVYWYRQLPEEGLKFMVYLQKENIIDESGMPKERFSAEFPKEGPSILRIQQVVRGDSAAYFCASSPGEGSSYEQYFGPGTRLTVT.

The rearrangement uses TRBV7-8 and TRBJ2-7, with unresolved D. Trimming left V 6 bases short and J 2 bases short, with 20 bases between. Germline assignment: CDR1 SGHVS and CDR2 FQNEAQ. The CDR3 consists of 16 residues. The CDR3 sequence: CASSLSPSEFPYEQYF. The CDR3 DNA follows: TGTGCCAGCAGTTTAAGCCCCTCAGAATTTCCCTACGAGCAGTACTTC.

The chain links TRBV4-1 to TRBJ2-5, with unresolved D. V was clipped by 0 bases and J by 2 bases, with 16 bases between them. The CDR3 spans 17 residues. Per germline, CDR1 MGHRA and CDR2 YSYEKL. The chain's CDR3 is CASSQDWARGIQETQYF. CDR3 bases: TGCGCCAGCAGCCAAGATTGGGCGCGCGGTATTCAAGAGACCCAGTACTTC.

This clonotype was counted many times. DNA for the CDR3: TGCAGCGTTCCGGGCCCCGACGCTGAAGCTTTCTTT. Its protein is CSVPGPDAEAFF. This chain connects TRBV29-1 to TRBJ1-1; no firm D call. With 5 bases removed from V and 6 bases from J, the gap between germline ends came to 13 bases. The CDR3 runs to 12 residues. Germline values: CDR1 SQVTM, CDR2 ANQGSEA. Complete variable domain (other parts from reference TRBV29-1 and TRBJ1-1): SAVISQKPSRDICQRGTSLTIQCQVDSQVTMMFWYRQQPGQSLTLIATANQGSEATYESGFVIDKFPISRPNLTFSTLTVSNMSPEDSSIYLCSVPGPDAEAFFGQGTRLTVV.

This clonotype was picked up a small number of times. The chain links TRBV3-1 to TRBJ2-1; a weak D match, TRBD2 (6 bases). The germline CDR1 and CDR2 sequences are LGHDT and YNNKEL (reference sequence). CDR3 size: 16 residues. V was cut by 2 bases and J by 2 bases, with 13 bases left in between. CDR3 amino acids: CASSQNLGTAYNEQFF. CDR3 coding DNA: TGTGCCAGCAGCCAAAACCTAGGGACTGCCTACAATGAGCAGTTCTTC.

This clonotype was seen a handful of times. This chain's CDR3 is CASSLSSSYNSPLHF. CDR3 bases: TGTGCCAGCAGCTTGTCGAGCTCCTATAATTCACCCCTCCACTTT. This chain uses TRBV5-6 with TRBJ1-6; D unresolved. V gave up 1 base and J gave up 0 bases, with 5 bases separating them. Germline V gene lookup returns CDR1 SGHDT and CDR2 YYEEEE. The CDR3 consists of 15 residues.

This clonotype has only a few counts. As DNA, the CDR3 is TGTGCCAGCAGCCATAAGGGGATGAACACTGAAGCTTTCTTT. It codes for CASSHKGMNTEAFF. The chain links TRBV3-1 to TRBJ1-1, with D possibly TRBD1 on 5 matching bases. The germline V and J ends were trimmed by 3 bases and 0 bases, with 8 bases remaining between them. CDR1 LGHDT and CDR2 YNNKEL come from the germline V gene (reference sequence). CDR3 size: 14 residues.

The rearrangement joins TRBV7-9 to TRBJ2-7; D might be TRBD2 (6 bases). V was clipped by 4 bases and J by 6 bases, with 16 bases between them. Germline CDR1 is SEHNR and CDR2 is FQNEAQ (reference sequence). This CDR3 is 14 amino acids long. The CDR3 here is CASSSPGLPREQYF. In DNA form, the CDR3 reads TGTGCCAGCAGCTCCCCGGGACTTCCCCGCGAGCAGTACTTC.

This rearrangement joins TRBV28 to TRBJ2-1, with unresolved D. The CDR3 contains 15 residues. CDR1 and CDR2 (germline): MDHEN, SYDVKM. Trimming removed 6 bases at V and 5 bases at J, with 17 bases between. The CDR3 DNA follows: TGTGCCAGCAGGGACGATCTGTTTAGGGACAATGAGCAGTTCTTC. Its translation is CASRDDLFRDNEQFF.

The genes are TRBV10-3 and TRBJ2-1; D ambiguous. The CDR3 is 13 residues long. The germline V gene encodes CDR1 ENHRY and CDR2 SYGVKD. V lost 4 bases to trimming and J lost 0 bases, with 4 bases between them. CDR3 sequence reads: CAISGGSYNEQFF. The CDR3 DNA follows: TGTGCCATCAGTGGTGGCTCCTACAATGAGCAGTTCTTC.

The V call is TRBV29-1, the J call TRBJ2-7, with no clear D. The length of the CDR3 is 13 residues. V was clipped by 3 bases and J by 0 bases, with 9 bases between them. CDR1 and CDR2 (germline): SQVTM, ANQGSEA. The DNA for the CDR3 is TGCAGCGTTGATTCGGGCAGCTCCTACGAGCAGTACTTC. Protein product: CSVDSGSSYEQYF.

V usage is TRBV6-5 and J usage is TRBJ2-3; D might be TRBD1 (5 bases). Germline CDR1 and CDR2: MNHEY and SVGAGI. V was cut by 2 bases and J by 4 bases, with 10 bases left in between. The CDR3 has 14 amino acids. As DNA, the CDR3 is TGTGCCAGCAGTTACGGGCAGGGCGCAGATACGCAGTATTTT. The encoded protein is CASSYGQGADTQYF.

The chain employs TRBV11-3 and TRBJ2-1; D remains ambiguous. The CDR3 contains 11 residues. V dropped 4 bases and J dropped 9 bases, with 7 bases sitting between them. Germline CDR1 and CDR2: SGHNT and YENEEA. The CDR3 nucleotides are TGTGCCAGCAGCTCACAAACTGAGCAGTTCTTC. Translation gives CASSSQTEQFF. The entire variable domain, with the rest obtained from reference TRBV11-3 and TRBJ2-1, is as follows: EAGVVQSPRYKIIEKKQPVAFWCNPISGHNTLYWYLQNLGQGPELLIRYENEEAVDDSQLPKDRFSAERLKGVDSTLKIQPAELGDSAVYLCASSSQTEQFFGPGTRLTVL.